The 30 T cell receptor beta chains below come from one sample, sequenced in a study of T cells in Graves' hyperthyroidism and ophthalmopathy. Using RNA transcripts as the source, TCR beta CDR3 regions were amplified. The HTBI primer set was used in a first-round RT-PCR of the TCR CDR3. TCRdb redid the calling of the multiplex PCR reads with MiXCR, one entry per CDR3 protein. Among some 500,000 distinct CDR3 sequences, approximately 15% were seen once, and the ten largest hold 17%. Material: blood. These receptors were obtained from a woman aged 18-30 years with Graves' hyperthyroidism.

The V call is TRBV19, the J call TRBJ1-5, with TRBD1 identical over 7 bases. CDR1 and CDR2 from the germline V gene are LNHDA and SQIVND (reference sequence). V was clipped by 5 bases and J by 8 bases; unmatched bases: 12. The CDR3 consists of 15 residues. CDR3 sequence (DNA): TGTGCCAGTAGTTTCTCCGGGACAGCAGTTAAGCCCCAGCATTTT. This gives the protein CASSFSGTAVKPQHF.

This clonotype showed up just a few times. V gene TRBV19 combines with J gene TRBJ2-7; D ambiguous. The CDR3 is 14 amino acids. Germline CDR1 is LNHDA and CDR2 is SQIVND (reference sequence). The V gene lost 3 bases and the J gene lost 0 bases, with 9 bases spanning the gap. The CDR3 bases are TGTGCCAGTAGTATGGCCGGAGACTCCTACGAGCAGTACGTC. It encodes CASSMAGDSYEQYV.

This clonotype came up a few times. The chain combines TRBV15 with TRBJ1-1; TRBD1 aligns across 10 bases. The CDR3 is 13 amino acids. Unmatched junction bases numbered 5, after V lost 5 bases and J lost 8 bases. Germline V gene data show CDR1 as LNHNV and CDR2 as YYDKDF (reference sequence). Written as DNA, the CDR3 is TGTGCCACCAGCCAGACAGGGGGCGTCGAAGCTTTCTTT. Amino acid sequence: CATSQTGGVEAFF.

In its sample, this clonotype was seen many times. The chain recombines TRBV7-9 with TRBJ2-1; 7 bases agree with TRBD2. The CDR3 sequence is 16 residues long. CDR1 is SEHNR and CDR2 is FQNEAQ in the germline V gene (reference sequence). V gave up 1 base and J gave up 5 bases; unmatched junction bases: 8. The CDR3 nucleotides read TGTGCCAGCAGCTTAGGAGGTAGCGGGTGGGACAATGAGCAGTTCTTC. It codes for CASSLGGSGWDNEQFF.

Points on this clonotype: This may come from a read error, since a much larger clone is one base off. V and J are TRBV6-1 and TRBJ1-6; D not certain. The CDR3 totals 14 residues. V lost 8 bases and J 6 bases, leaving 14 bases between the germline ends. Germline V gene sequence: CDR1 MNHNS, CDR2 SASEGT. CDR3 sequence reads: CASGMVTRNSPLHF. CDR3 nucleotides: TGTGCCAGCGGGATGGTCACACGTAATTCACCCCTCCACTTT.

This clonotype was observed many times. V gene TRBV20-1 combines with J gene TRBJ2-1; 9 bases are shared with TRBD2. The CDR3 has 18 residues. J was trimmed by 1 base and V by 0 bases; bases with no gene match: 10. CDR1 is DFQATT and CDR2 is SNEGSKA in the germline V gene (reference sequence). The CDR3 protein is CSARDGIAGVGSYNEQFF. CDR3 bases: TGCAGTGCTAGAGATGGGATAGCGGGAGTAGGGTCCTACAATGAGCAGTTCTTC.

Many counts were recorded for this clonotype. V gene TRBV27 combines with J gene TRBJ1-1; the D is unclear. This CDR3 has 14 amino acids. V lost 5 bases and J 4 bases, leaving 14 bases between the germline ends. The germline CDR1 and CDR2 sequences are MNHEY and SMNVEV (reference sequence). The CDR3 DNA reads TGTGCCAGCAGTCCCAGTCCCAAGCTCACTGAAGCTTTCTTT. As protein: CASSPSPKLTEAFF.

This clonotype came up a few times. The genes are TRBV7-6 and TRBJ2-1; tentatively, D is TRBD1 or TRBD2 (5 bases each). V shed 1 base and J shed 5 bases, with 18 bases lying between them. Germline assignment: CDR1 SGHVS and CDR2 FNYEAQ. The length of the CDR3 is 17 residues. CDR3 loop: CASSLGFPRDPHNEQFF. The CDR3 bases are TGTGCCAGCAGCTTAGGGTTCCCCCGGGACCCTCACAATGAGCAGTTCTTC.

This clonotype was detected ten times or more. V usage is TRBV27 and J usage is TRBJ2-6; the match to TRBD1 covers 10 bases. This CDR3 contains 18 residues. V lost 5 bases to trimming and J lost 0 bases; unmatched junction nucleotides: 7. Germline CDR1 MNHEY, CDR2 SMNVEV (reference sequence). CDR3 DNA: TGTGCCAGCAGTCGAGGGACAGGGGTCCTCTCTGGGGCCAACGTCCTGACTTTC. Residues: CASSRGTGVLSGANVLTF.

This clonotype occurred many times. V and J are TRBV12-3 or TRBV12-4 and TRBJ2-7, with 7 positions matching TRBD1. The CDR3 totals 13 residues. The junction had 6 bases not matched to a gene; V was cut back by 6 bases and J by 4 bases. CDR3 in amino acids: CASRPTDRYEQYF. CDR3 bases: TGTGCCAGCAGACCAACGGACAGGTACGAGCAGTACTTC.

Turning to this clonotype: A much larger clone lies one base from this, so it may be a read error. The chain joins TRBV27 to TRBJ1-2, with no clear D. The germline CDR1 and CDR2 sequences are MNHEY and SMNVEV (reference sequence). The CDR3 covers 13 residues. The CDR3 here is CASSLTSNYGCTF. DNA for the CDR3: TGTGCCAGCAGTTTAACAAGTAACTATGGCTGCACCTTC.

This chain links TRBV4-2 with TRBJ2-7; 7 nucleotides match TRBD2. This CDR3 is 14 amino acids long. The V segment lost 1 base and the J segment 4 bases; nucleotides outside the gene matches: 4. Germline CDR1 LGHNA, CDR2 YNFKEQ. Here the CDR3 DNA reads TGTGCCAGCAGCCAAGCGGGTAGCGGGTACGAGCAGTACTTC. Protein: CASSQAGSGYEQYF.

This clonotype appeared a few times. CDR3 loop: CASSFLYGTGLSYEQYF. The CDR3 DNA reads TGTGCCAGCAGTTTCCTATACGGGACAGGGCTATCCTACGAGCAGTACTTC. J is TRBJ2-7 and V is TRBV6-1, with 9 bases lining up with TRBD1. CDR1 and CDR2 from the germline V gene are MNHNS and SASEGT. There are 17 residues in the CDR3. J gave up 1 base and V 5 bases, and 12 bases lay outside the gene matches.

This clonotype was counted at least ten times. The CDR3 DNA is TGTGCCAGCGGCAGGTTTAGCGCCTACGAGCAGTACGTC. Translated, it gives CASGRFSAYEQYV. V is TRBV2 and J is TRBJ2-7; D is possibly TRBD2 (5 bases). CDR1 and CDR2 from the germline V gene are SNHLY and FYNNEI. Trimming pared 8 bases from V and 2 bases from J, leaving 13 bases between. There are 13 residues in the CDR3.

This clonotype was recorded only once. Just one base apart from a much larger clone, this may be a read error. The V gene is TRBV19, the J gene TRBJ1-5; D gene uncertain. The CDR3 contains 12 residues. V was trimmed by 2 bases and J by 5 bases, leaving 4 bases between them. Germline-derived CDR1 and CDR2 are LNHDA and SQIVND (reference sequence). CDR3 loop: CASSILDQPQHF. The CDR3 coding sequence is TGTGCCAGTAGTATACTGGATCAGCCCCAGCATTTT.

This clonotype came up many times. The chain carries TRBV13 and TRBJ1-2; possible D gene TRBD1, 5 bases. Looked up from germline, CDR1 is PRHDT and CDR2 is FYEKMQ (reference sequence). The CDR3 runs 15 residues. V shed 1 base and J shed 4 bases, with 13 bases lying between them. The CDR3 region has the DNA TGTGCCAGCAGCTTAGAAGGGGTCGAAAGCTATGGCTACACCTTC. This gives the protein CASSLEGVESYGYTF.

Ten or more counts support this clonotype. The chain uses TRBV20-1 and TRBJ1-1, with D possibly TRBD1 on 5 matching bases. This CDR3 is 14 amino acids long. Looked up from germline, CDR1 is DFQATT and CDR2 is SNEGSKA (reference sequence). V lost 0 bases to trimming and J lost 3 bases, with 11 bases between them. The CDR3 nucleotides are TGCAGTGCTAGAGATCAGGGCAGCGACACTGAAGCTTTCTTT. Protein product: CSARDQGSDTEAFF.

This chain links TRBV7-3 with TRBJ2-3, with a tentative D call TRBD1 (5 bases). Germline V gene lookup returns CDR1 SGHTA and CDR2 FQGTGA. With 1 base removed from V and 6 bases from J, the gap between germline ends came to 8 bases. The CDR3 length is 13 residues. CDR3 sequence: CASSLSSGDTQYF. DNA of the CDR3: TGTGCCAGCAGCTTAAGTTCAGGGGATACGCAGTATTTT. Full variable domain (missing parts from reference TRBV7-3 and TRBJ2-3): GAGVSQTPSNKVTEKGKYVELRCDPISGHTALYWYRQSLGQGPEFLIYFQGTGAADDSGLPNDRFFAVRPEGSVSTLKIQRTERGDSAVYLCASSLSSGDTQYFGPGTRLTVL.

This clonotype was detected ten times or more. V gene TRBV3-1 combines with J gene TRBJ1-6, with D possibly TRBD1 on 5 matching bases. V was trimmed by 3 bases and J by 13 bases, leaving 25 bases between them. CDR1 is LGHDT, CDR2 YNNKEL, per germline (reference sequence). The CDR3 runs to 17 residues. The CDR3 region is CASSHEKTGTGESPLHF. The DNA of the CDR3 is TGTGCCAGCAGCCATGAAAAGACCGGGACGGGAGAATCGCCCCTCCACTTT.

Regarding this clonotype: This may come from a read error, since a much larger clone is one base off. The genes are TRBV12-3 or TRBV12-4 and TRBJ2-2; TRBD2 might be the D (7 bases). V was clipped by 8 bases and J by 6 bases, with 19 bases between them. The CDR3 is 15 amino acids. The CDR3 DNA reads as TGTGCCAGCCGGGGGGACAACCTTATAGCCGGGGAGCTGTTTTTT. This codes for CASRGDNLIAGELFF.

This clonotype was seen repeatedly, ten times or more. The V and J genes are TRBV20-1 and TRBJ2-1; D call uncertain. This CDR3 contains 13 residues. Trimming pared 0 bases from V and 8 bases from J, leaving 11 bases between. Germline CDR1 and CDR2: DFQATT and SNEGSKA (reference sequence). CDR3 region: CSARDPTVDEQFF. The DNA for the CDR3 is TGCAGTGCTAGAGATCCCACAGTCGATGAGCAGTTCTTC.

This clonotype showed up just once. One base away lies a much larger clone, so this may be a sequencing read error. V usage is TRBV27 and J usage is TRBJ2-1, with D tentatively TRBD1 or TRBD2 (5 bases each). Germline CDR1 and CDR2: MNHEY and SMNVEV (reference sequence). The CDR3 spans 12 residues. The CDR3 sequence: CASSLSGTEQLF. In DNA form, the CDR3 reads TGTGCCAGCAGTTTATCTGGGACCGAGCAGCTCTTC.

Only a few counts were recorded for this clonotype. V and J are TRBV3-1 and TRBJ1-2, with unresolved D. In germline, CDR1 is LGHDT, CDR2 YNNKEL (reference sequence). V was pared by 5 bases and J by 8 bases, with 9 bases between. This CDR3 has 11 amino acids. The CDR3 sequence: CASSGVYGYTF. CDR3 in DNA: TGTGCCAGCAGCGGAGTGTACGGCTACACCTTC.

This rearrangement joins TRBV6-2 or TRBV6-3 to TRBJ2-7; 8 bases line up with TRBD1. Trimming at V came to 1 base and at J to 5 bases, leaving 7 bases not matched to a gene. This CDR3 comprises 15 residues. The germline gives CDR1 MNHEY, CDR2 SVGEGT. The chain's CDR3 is CASSYYDRGANEQYF. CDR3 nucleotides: TGTGCCAGCAGTTACTACGACAGGGGAGCTAACGAGCAGTACTTC.

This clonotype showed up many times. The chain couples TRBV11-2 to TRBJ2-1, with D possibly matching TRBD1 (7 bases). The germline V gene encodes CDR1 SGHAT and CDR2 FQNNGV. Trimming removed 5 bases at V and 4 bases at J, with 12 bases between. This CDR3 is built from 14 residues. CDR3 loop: CASSKTGRYNEQFF. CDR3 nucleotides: TGTGCCAGCAGCAAGACAGGGAGGTACAATGAGCAGTTCTTC.

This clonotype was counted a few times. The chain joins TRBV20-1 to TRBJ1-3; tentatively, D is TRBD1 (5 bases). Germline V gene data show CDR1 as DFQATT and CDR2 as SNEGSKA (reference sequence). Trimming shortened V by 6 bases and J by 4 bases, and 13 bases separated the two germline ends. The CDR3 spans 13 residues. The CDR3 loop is CSAAGGGGNTIYF. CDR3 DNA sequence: TGCAGTGCCGCGGGTGGGGGAGGAAACACCATATATTTT.

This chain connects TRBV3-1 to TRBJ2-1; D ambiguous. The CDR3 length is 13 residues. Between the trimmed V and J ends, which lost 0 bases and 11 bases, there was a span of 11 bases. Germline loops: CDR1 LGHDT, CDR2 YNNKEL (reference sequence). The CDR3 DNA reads TGTGCCAGCAGCCAAGAGGCCGGGTCCAAGCAGTTCTTC. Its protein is CASSQEAGSKQFF.

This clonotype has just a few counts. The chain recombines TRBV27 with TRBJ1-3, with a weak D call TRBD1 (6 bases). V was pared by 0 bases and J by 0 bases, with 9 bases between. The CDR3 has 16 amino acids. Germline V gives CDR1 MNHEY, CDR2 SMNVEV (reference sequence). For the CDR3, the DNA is TGTGCCAGCAGTTTATCGACAGGAGACTCTGGAAACACCATATATTTT. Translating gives CASSLSTGDSGNTIYF.

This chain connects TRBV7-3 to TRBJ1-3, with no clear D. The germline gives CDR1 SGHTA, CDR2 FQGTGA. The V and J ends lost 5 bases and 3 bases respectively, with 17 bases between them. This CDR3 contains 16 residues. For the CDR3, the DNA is TGTGCCAGCAGCCCAACCGGGAGAACAGATGGAAACACCATATATTTT. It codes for CASSPTGRTDGNTIYF.

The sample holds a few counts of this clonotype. The CDR3 loop is CATSREVGVAGNTIYF. The CDR3 region has the DNA TGTGCCACCAGCAGAGAGGTGGGTGTCGCTGGAAACACCATATATTTT. V and J are TRBV15 and TRBJ1-3; no clear D. The CDR3 is made up of 16 amino acids. Germline CDR1 reads LNHNV; CDR2 reads YYDKDF (reference sequence). Deletions cut 0 bases from V and 2 bases from J, with 11 bases between.